This T cell receptor (beta chain) derives from a study of shared clonotypes between healthy human individuals. The germline gives CDR1 LNHDA, CDR2 SQIVND (reference sequence). The CDR3 is 16 residues long. V gave up 3 bases and J gave up 2 bases, with 16 bases separating them. Method: immunoSEQ multiplex PCR; TCRdb's copy keeps in-frame clones and lacks some. The table lists about 1.5 million clones, approximately 98% of them singletons, with roughly 0.45% in the top ten. This clonotype was obtained from a young man in good health. The chain uses TRBV19 and TRBJ1-1; tentative D call: TRBD1 (5 bases). Sequencing was carried out using naive CD4+ T cells sorted from blood. Subset here: CD45RA+ positively selected. CDR3 sequence (DNA): TGTGCCAGTAGTATTCCACCTCAGGGCGGCAACACTGAAGCTTTCTTT. This translates into CASSIPPQGGNTEAFF.